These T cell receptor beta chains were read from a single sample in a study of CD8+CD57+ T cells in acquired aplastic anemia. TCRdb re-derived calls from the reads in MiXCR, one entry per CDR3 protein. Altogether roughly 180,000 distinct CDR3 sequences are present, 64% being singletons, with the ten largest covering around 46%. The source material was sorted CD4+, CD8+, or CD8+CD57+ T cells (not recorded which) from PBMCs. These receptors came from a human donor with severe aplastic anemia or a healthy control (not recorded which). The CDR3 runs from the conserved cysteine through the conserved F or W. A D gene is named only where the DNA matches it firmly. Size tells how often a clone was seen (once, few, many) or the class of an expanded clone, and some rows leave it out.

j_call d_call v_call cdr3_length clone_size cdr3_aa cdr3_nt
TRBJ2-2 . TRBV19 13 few CASNPTGTGELFF TGTGCCAGTAACCCTACCGGGACCGGGGAGCTGTTTTTT
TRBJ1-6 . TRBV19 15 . CASSMVATWDSPLHF TGTGCCAGTAGTATGGTGGCAACTTGGGATTCACCCCTCCACTTT
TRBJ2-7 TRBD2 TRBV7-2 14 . CASSLTGGSHEQYF TGTGCCAGCAGCTTAACGGGGGGGTCTCACGAGCAGTACTTC
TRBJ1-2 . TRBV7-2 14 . CASSPSLDTYGYTF TGTGCCAGCAGCCCCTCACTCGATACCTATGGCTACACCTTC
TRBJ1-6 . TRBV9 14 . CASSPIQGRSPLHF TGTGCCAGCAGCCCCATACAGGGCCGCTCACCCCTCCACTTT
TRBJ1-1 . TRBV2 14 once CASLAGLGNTEAFF TGTGCCAGCCTGGCGGGGCTGGGGAACACTGAAGCTTTCTTT
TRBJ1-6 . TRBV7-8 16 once CASSLARFSIGSPLHF TGTGCCAGCAGCTTAGCCCGGTTCAGCATCGGTTCACCCCTCCACTTT
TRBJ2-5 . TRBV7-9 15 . CASSLKGGVQETQYF TGTGCCAGCAGCTTAAAGGGCGGTGTACAAGAGACCCAGTACTTC
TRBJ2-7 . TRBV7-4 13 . CASSGTGGHEQYF TGTGCCAGCAGTGGAACCGGGGGGCACGAGCAGTACTTC
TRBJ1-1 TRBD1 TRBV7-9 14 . CASSPRTGLTEAFF TGTGCCAGCAGCCCCAGGACAGGGCTCACTGAAGCTTTCTTT
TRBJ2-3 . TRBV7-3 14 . CASSLGGRTDTQYF TGTGCCAGCAGCTTAGGAGGGCGCACAGATACGCAGTATTTT
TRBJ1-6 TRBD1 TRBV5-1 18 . CASSFRDRGLGYNSPLHF TGTGCCAGCAGCTTCCGGGACAGGGGGCTGGGATATAATTCACCCCTCCACTTT
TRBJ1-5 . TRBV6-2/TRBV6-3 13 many CASGSMGNQPQHF TGTGCCAGCGGTTCAATGGGCAATCAGCCCCAGCATTTT
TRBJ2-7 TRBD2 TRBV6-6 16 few CASSYSISGGSYEQYF TGTGCCAGCAGTTACTCGATTTCGGGGGGCTCCTACGAGCAGTACTTC
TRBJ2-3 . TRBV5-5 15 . CASSRPGHITDTQYF TGTGCCAGCAGCCGTCCGGGACACATCACAGATACGCAGTATTTT
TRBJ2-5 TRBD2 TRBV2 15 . CASRAAGGPSETQYF TGTGCCAGCAGGGCGGCGGGAGGGCCATCGGAGACCCAGTACTTC
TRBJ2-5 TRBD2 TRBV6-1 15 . CVSTPLAGAQETQYF TGTGTCAGCACACCTTTAGCGGGGGCCCAAGAGACCCAGTACTTC
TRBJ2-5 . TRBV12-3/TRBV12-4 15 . CASSILQGTGETQYF TGTGCCAGCAGTATCTTACAGGGAACGGGAGAGACCCAGTACTTC
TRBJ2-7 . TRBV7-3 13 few CASSTTSRNEQYF TGTGCCAGTAGCACCACTAGTAGGAACGAGCAGTACTTC
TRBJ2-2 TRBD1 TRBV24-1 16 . CATSDPRQGGTGELFF TGTGCCACCAGTGACCCCAGACAGGGTGGGACCGGGGAGCTGTTTTTT
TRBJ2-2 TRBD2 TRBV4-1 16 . CASSQGLAGGPGELFF TGCGCCAGCAGCCAAGGACTAGCGGGGGGGCCCGGGGAGCTGTTTTTT
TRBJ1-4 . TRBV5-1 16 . CASSLAETASNEKLFF TGCGCCAGCAGCTTGGCCGAGACAGCCTCTAATGAAAAACTGTTTTTT
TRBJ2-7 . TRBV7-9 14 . CASSLGSGRYEQYF TGTGCCAGCAGCTTAGGATCAGGGCGGTACGAGCAGTACTTC
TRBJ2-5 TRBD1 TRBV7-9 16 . CASSPYRTGVQETQYF TGTGCCAGCAGCCCCTACCGGACAGGGGTGCAAGAGACCCAGTACTTC
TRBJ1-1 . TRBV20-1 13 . CSARDLMNTEAFF TGCAGTGCTAGAGATCTGATGAACACTGAAGCTTTCTTT
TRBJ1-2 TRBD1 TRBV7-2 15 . CASSSQTGQGYGYTF TGTGCCAGCAGCTCGCAGACAGGGCAGGGGTATGGCTACACCTTC